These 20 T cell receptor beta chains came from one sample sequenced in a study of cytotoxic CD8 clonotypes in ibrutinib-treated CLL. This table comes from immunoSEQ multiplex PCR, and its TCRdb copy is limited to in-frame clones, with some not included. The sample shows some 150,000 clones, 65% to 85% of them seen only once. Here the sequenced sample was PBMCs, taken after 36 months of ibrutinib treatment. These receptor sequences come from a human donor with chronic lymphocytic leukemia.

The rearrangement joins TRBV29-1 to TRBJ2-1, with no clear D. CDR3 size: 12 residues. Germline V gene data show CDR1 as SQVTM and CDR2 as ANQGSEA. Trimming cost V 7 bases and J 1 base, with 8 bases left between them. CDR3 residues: CSAARSYNEQFF. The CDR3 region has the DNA TGCAGCGCCGCAAGGTCCTACAATGAGCAGTTCTTC.

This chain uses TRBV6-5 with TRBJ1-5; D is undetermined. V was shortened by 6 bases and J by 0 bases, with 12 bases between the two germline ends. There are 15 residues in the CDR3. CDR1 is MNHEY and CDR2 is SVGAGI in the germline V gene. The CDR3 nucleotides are TGTGCCAGCAGAAGGACCGTATATAGCAATCAGCCCCAGCATTTT. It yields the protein CASRRTVYSNQPQHF.

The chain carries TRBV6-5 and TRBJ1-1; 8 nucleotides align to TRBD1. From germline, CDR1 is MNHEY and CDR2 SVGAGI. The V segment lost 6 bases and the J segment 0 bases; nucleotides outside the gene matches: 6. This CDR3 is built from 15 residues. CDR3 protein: CASSNQGAMNTEAFF. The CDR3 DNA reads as TGTGCCAGCAGCAACCAGGGGGCAATGAACACTGAAGCTTTCTTT.

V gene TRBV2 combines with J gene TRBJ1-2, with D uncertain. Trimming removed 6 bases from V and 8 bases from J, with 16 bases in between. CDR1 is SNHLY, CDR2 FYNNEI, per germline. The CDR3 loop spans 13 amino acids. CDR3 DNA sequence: TGTGCCAGCAGCCACCGCAGGATGGGGGGCTACACCTTC. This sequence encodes CASSHRRMGGYTF.

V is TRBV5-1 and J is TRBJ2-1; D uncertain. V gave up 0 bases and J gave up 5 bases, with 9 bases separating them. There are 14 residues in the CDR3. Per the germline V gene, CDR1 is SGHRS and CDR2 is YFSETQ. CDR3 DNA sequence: TGCGCCAGCAGCTTGGAAGGGTTCCACAATGAGCAGTTCTTC. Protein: CASSLEGFHNEQFF.

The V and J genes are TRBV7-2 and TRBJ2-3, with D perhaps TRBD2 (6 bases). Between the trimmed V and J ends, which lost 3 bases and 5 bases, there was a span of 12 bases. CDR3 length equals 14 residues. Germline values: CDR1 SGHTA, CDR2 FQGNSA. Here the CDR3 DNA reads TGTGCCAGCAGCTTGGCGCGGGAAAGAGATACGCAGTATTTT. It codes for CASSLARERDTQYF.

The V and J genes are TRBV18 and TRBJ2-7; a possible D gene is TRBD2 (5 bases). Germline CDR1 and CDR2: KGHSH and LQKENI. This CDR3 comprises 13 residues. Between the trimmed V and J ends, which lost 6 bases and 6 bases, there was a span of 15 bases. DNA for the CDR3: TGTGCCAGCTCGGAACTAGGAGATGGCGAGCAGTACTTC. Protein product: CASSELGDGEQYF.

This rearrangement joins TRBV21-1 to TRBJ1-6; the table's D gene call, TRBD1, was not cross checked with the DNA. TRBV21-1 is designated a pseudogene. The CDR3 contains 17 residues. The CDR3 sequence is CASSKARQGIGNSPLHF. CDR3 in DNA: TGTGCCAGCAGCAAGGCTCGACAGGGGATAGGTAATTCACCCCTCCACTTT.

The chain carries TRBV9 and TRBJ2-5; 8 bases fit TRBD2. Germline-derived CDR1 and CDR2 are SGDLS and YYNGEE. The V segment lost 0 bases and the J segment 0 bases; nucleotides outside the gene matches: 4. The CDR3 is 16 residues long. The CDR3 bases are TGTGCCAGCAGCGTAGCGGGGGGGCAGTACCAAGAGACCCAGTACTTC. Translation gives CASSVAGGQYQETQYF.

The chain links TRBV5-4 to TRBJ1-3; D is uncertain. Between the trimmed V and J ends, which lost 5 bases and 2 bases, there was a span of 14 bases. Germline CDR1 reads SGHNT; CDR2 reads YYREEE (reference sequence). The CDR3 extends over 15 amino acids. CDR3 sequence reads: CASSLSDRAGNTIYF. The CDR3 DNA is TGTGCCAGCAGTTTGTCAGATAGGGCTGGAAACACCATATATTTT. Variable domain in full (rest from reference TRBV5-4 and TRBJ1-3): ETGVTQSPTHLIKTRGQQVTLRCSSQSGHNTVSWYQQALGQGPQFIFQYYREEENGRGNFPPRFSGLQFPNYSSELNVNALELDDSALYLCASSLSDRAGNTIYFGEGSWLTVV.

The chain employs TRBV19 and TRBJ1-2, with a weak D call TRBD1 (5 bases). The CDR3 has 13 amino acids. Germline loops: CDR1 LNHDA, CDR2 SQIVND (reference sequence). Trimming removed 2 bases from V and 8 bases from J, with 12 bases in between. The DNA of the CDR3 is TGTGCCAGTAGTATATCAGGGATGGACGGCTACACCTTC. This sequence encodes CASSISGMDGYTF.

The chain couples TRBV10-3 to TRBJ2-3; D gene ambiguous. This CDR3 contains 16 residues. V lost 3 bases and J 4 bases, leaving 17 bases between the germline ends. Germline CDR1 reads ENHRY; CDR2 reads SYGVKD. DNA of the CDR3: TGTGCCATCAGTGAATTGTTCCGGACCCCGGCAGATACGCAGTATTTT. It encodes CAISELFRTPADTQYF.

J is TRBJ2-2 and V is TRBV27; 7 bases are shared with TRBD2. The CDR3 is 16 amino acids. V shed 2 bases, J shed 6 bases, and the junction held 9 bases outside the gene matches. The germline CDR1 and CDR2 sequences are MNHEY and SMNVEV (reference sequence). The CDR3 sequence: CASSLVAGVSAGELFF. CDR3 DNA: TGTGCCAGCAGTTTAGTGGCGGGAGTAAGTGCCGGGGAGCTGTTTTTT.

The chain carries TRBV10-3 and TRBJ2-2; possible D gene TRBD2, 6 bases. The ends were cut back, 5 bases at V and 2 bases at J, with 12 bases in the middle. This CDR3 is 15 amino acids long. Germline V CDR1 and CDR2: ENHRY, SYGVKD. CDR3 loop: CAISQGTPNTGELFF. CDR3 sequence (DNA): TGTGCCATCAGTCAAGGGACTCCTAACACCGGGGAGCTGTTTTTT.

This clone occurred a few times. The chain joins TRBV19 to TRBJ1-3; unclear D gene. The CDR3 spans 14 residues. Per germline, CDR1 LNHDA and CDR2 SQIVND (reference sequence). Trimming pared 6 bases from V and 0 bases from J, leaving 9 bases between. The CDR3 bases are TGTGCCAGTAGAGACGGGATCTCTGGAAACACCATATATTTT. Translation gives CASRDGISGNTIYF.

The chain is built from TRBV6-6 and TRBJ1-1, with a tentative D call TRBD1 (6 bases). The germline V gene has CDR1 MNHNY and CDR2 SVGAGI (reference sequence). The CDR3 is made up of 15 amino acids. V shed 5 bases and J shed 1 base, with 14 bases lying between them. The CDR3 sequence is CASSTSGTPNTEAFF. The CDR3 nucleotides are TGTGCCAGCAGTACTTCCGGGACACCGAACACTGAAGCTTTCTTT.

The CDR3 DNA sequence: TGTGCCAGTAGCGATTCAGGGGGCGTAAGTCAGCCCCAGCATTTT. This sequence encodes CASSDSGGVSQPQHF. This chain links TRBV19 with TRBJ1-5, with 8 nucleotides matching TRBD1. The CDR3 spans 15 residues. Unmatched junction bases numbered 10, after V lost 6 bases and J lost 6 bases. From germline, CDR1 is LNHDA and CDR2 SQIVND (reference sequence).

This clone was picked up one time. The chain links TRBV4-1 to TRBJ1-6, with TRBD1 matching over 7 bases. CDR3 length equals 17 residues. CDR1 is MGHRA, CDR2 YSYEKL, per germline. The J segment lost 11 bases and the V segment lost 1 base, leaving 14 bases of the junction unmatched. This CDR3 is CASSQVAQTGVKAPLHF. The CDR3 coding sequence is TGCGCCAGCAGCCAAGTTGCCCAAACAGGGGTGAAGGCACCCCTCCACTTT.

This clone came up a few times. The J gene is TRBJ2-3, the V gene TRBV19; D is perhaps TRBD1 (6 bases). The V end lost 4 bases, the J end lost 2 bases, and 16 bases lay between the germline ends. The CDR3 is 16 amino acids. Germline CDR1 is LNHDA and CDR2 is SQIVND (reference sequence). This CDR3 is CASSTITGWATDTQYF. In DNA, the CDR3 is TGTGCCAGTAGTACCATCACAGGGTGGGCCACAGATACGCAGTATTTT.

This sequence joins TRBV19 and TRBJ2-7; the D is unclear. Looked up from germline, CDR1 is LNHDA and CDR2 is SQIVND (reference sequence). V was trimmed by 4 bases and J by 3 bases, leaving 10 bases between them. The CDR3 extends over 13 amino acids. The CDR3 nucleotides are TGTGCCAGTAGTAAGGGTCAATACTACGAGCAGTACTTC. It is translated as CASSKGQYYEQYF.